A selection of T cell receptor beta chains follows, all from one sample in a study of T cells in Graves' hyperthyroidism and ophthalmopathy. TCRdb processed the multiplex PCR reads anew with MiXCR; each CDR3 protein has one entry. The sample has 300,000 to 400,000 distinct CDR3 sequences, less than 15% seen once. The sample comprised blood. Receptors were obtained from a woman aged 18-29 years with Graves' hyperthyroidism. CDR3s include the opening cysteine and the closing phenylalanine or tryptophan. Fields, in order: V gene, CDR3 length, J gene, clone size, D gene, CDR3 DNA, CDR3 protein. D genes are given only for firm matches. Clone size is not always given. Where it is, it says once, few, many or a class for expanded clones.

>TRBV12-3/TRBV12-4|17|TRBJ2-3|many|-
TGTGCCAGCAGTTTTAGGTTAGGGGACTTAAGCACAGATACGCAGTATTTT
CASSFRLGDLSTDTQYF
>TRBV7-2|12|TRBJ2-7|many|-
TGTGCCAGCGGTCCTCACTCCTACGAGCAGTACTTC
CASGPHSYEQYF
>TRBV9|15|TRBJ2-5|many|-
TGTGCCAGCAGCGTAGGAGTATCCGAGTCGAGGGCCCAGTACTTC
CASSVGVSESRAQYF
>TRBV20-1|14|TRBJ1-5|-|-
TGCAGTGCTGGGACGGATGGAAACAATCAGCCCCAGCATTTT
CSAGTDGNNQPQHF
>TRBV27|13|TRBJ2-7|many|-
TGTGCCAGCAGTTGGGGGGCTACCTACGAGCAGTACTTC
CASSWGATYEQYF
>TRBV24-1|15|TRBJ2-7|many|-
TGTGCCACCAGTGATTTAGAGGGCGGGTCCTACGAGCAGTACTTC
CATSDLEGGSYEQYF
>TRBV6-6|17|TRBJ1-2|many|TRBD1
TGTGCCAGCAGTTACTCTCCCGGGACAGGGTTTAACTATGGCTACACCTTC
CASSYSPGTGFNYGYTF
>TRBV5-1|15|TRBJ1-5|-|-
TGCGCCAGCAGCTTGGGTCGCGGGGACAATCAGCCCCAGCATTTT
CASSLGRGDNQPQHF
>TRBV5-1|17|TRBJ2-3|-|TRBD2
TGCGCCAGCAGCTCTTGGACTAGCGGATCTAGCACAGATACGCAGTATTTT
CASSSWTSGSSTDTQYF
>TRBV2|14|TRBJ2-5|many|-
TGTGCCAGCAGGCCCGACACGACCAAAGAGACCCAGTACTTC
CASRPDTTKETQYF
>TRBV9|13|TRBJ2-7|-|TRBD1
TGTGGAACAGGGGGTCTGAGCTCCTACGAGCAGTACTTC
CGTGGLSSYEQYF
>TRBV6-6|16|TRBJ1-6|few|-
TGTGCCAGCAGTTACCCAGTCCGGACGGGTAATTCACCCCTCCACTTT
CASSYPVRTGNSPLHF
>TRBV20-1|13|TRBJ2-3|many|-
TGCAGTGCTAGAGCCCACACGGACGATACGCAGTATTTT
CSARAHTDDTQYF
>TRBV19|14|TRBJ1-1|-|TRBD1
TGTGCCAGTATCCCGACAGGGTCGAACACTGAAGCTTTCTTT
CASIPTGSNTEAFF
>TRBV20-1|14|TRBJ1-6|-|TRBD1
TGCGGTGCTGCACAGGGGCGAGGAGATTCACCCCTCCACTTT
CGAAQGRGDSPLHF
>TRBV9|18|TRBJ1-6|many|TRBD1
TGTGCCAGCAGCGTAGAGGATAATAGGGGGCACGTATTATCACCCCTCCACTTT
CASSVEDNRGHVLSPLHF
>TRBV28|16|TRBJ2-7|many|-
TGTGCCAGCAGTATACCGGGACAAGTGAGCTCCTACGAGCAGTACTTC
CASSIPGQVSSYEQYF
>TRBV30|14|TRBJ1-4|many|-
TGTGCCTGGGAACCCGGGACGGGAAATGAAAAACTGTTTTTT
CAWEPGTGNEKLFF
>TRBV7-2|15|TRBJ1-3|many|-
TGTGCCAGCAGGGCCTCAGGGAAGGCTGGAAACACCATATATTTT
CASRASGKAGNTIYF
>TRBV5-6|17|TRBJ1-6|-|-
TGTGCCAGCAGCTGGGGACCGCCGAGCTCCTATAATTCACCCCTCCACTTT
CASSWGPPSSYNSPLHF
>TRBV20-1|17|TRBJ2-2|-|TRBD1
TGCAGTGCTAGAGACCGACAGGGGGCGAGGTTTCCCGGGGAGCTGTTTTTT
CSARDRQGARFPGELFF
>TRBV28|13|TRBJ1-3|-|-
TGTGCCAGCAGTTTCGGGGTCGAAAACACCATATATTTT
CASSFGVENTIYF
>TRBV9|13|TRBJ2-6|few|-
TGTGCCAGCAGCGTATGGGGGGCCAACGTCCTGACTTTC
CASSVWGANVLTF
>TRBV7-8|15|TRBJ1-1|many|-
TGTGCCAGCAGCTCCCCGACGGCTTGGAACACTGAAGCTTTCTTT
CASSSPTAWNTEAFF
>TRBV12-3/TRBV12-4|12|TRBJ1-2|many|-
TGTGCCAGCAGTTTAGTTAATTTGGGCTACACCTTC
CASSLVNLGYTF
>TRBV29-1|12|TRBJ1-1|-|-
TGCAGCGTTGAAGGAGGACAGTTTGAAGCTTTCTTT
CSVEGGQFEAFF
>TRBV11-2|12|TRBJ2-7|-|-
TGTGCCAGCACCAAACGGGACTACGAGCAGTACTTC
CASTKRDYEQYF
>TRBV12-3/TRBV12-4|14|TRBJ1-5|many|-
TGTGCCAGCACCCGGGACCGCACCAATCAGCCCCAGCATTTT
CASTRDRTNQPQHF
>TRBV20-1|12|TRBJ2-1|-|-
TGCAGTGCTGGAGTGGTTGGCAATGAGCAGTTCTTC
CSAGVVGNEQFF